The 14 T cell receptor beta chains in this list originate from one sample, sequenced in a study of cytomegalovirus exposure and HLA in healthy donors. The PCR ran on 60 Vbeta and 13 Jbeta primers. The method was immunoSEQ multiplex PCR; TCRdb's version includes in-frame clones alone and lacks a portion of them. The sample consists of approximately 180,000 clones, over 70% of them appearing once. The specimen was PBMCs. These receptors all stem from a male donor in good health and CMV-seronegative.

The gene calls are TRBV10-3 and TRBJ1-1, with D tentatively TRBD1 (5 bases). The CDR3 runs 13 residues. V shed 4 bases and J shed 0 bases, with 6 bases lying between them. Germline V gives CDR1 ENHRY, CDR2 SYGVKD. The CDR3 sequence is CAISGQLNTEAFF. The CDR3 nucleotides are TGTGCCATCAGTGGACAGTTGAACACTGAAGCTTTCTTT.

This chain uses TRBV28 with TRBJ2-1, with TRBD2 matching 10 bases. Germline V lookup: CDR1 MDHEN, CDR2 SYDVKM. This CDR3 is 17 amino acids long. V was clipped by 4 bases and J by 2 bases; unmatched bases: 8. The CDR3 region has the DNA TGTGCCAGCAGTTCATTACGGACTAGCGGAGCCTACAATGAGCAGTTCTTC. This codes for CASSSLRTSGAYNEQFF.

This clone was picked up a small number of times. The V gene is TRBV15, the J gene TRBJ2-6, with no clear D. CDR3 size: 14 residues. The germline gives CDR1 LNHNV, CDR2 YYDKDF (reference sequence). Deletions cut 5 bases from V and 1 base from J, with 6 bases between. The CDR3 sequence: CATSSRSGANVLTF. The CDR3 DNA sequence: TGTGCCACCAGCTCCCGGTCTGGGGCCAACGTCCTGACTTTC.

A single count supports this clone. The chain combines TRBV7-3 with TRBJ2-3; D uncertain. The germline gives CDR1 SGHTA, CDR2 FQGTGA. CDR3 length: 13 amino acids. V was pared by 2 bases and J by 4 bases, with 7 bases between. CDR3 protein: CASSLGLSDTQYF. The CDR3 DNA reads TGTGCCAGCAGCTTAGGCCTCTCAGATACGCAGTATTTT.

V usage is TRBV28 and J usage is TRBJ1-2; D gene ambiguous. The V end lost 3 bases, the J end lost 7 bases, and 12 bases lay between the germline ends. The CDR3 is 13 amino acids. Germline CDR1 is MDHEN and CDR2 is SYDVKM. Here the CDR3 reads CASSFAITGGYTF. The CDR3 bases are TGTGCCAGCAGTTTTGCAATCACGGGTGGCTACACCTTC.

The gene calls are TRBV6-1 and TRBJ1-6; D gene unclear. The CDR3 loop spans 15 amino acids. Germline V CDR1 and CDR2: MNHNS, SASEGT. The V end lost 3 bases, the J end lost 4 bases, and 10 bases lay between the germline ends. The CDR3 DNA reads TGTGCCAGCAGTGAGGCCCTACAGTATAATTCACCCCTCCACTTT. It translates to CASSEALQYNSPLHF.

This chain uses TRBV28 with TRBJ2-2, with D perhaps TRBD1 (6 bases). The CDR3 length is 14 residues. Per the germline V gene, CDR1 is MDHEN and CDR2 is SYDVKM. The V gene lost 3 bases and the J gene lost 7 bases, with 12 bases spanning the gap. The CDR3 region is CASSFRQENGELFF. The CDR3 DNA reads as TGTGCCAGCAGTTTTAGACAGGAGAACGGGGAGCTGTTTTTT. The full variable domain, rest sourced from reference TRBV28 and TRBJ2-2, is DVKVTQSSRYLVKRTGEKVFLECVQDMDHENMFWYRQDPGLGLRLIYFSYDVKMKEKGDIPEGYSVSREKKERFSLILESASTNQTSMYLCASSFRQENGELFFGEGSRLTVL.

This clone was observed a few times. V is TRBV29-1 and J is TRBJ2-7; no clear D. V was clipped by 4 bases and J by 3 bases, with 10 bases between them. Germline-derived CDR1 and CDR2 are SQVTM and ANQGSEA. This CDR3 is 12 amino acids long. CDR3 residues: CSVVRYNYEQYF. CDR3 nucleotide sequence: TGCAGCGTTGTCCGGTATAACTACGAGCAGTACTTC.

The chain joins TRBV28 to TRBJ1-2; D gene ambiguous. Trimming removed 2 bases from V and 4 bases from J, with 8 bases in between. Germline V gene sequence: CDR1 MDHEN, CDR2 SYDVKM. This CDR3 has 13 residues. The CDR3 sequence is CASSLTQFYGYTF. DNA for the CDR3: TGTGCCAGCAGTTTAACCCAGTTCTATGGCTACACCTTC.

The chain joins TRBV9 to TRBJ2-1, with D perhaps matching TRBD1 (6 bases). V lost 3 bases, J lost 6 bases, and 19 bases lay in between. Germline CDR1 SGDLS, CDR2 YYNGEE. This CDR3 has 16 amino acids. The CDR3: CASSARTGWSVNEQFF. CDR3 bases: TGTGCCAGCAGCGCTAGAACAGGGTGGAGTGTCAATGAGCAGTTCTTC. Full variable domain (remainder filled in from reference TRBV9 and TRBJ2-1): DSGVTQTPKHLITATGQRVTLRCSPRSGDLSVYWYQQSLDQGLQFLIQYYNGEERAKGNILERFSAQQFPDLHSELNLSSLELGDSALYFCASSARTGWSVNEQFFGPGTRLTVL.

This chain connects TRBV6-6 to TRBJ1-1, with a weak D call TRBD1 (5 bases). The CDR3 has 16 amino acids. Germline V CDR1 and CDR2: MNHNY, SVGAGI (reference sequence). Trimming took 2 bases from V and 0 from J, leaving 13 bases between them. The chain's CDR3 is CASSYPGHQVNTEAFF. In DNA, the CDR3 is TGTGCCAGCAGTTACCCAGGGCACCAAGTGAACACTGAAGCTTTCTTT.

In the case of this clone: One junction end disagrees with the germline gene, perhaps due to a read error. The chain uses TRBV28 and TRBJ1-4, with a weak D call TRBD1 (5 bases). CDR1 and CDR2 from the germline V gene are MDHEN and SYDVKM. The CDR3 is made up of 15 amino acids. The CDR3 loop is CASSLYQGSNEKLFF. Written as DNA, the CDR3 is TGTGCCAGCAGTTTATATCAGGGTTCTAACGAAAAACTGTTTTTT.

In its sample, this clone was seen a few times. The DNA of the CDR3 is TGTGCCAGCTTTTCTGGACTAGCGGGGGGAGGTGAGCAGTTCTTC. Protein product: CASFSGLAGGGEQFF. V gene TRBV6-5 combines with J gene TRBJ2-1; 14 nucleotides agree with TRBD2. The V gene's germline CDR1 is MNHEY and CDR2 SVGAGI. V lost 8 bases to trimming and J lost 9 bases; unmatched junction nucleotides: 9. The CDR3 contains 15 residues.

This sequence joins TRBV7-2 and TRBJ2-7; D gene uncertain. Germline loops: CDR1 SGHTA, CDR2 FQGNSA. Trimming took 4 bases from V and 5 from J, leaving 12 bases between them. The CDR3 has 13 residues. Here the CDR3 reads CASSYQQYNEQYF. The CDR3 DNA follows: TGTGCCAGCAGCTATCAACAGTACAACGAGCAGTACTTC. Full variable domain (outside the CDR3, taken from reference TRBV7-2 and TRBJ2-7): GAGVSQSPSNKVTEKGKDVELRCDPISGHTALYWYRQSLGQGLEFLIYFQGNSAPDKSGLPSDRFSAERTGGSVSTLTIQRTQQEDSAVYLCASSYQQYNEQYFGPGTRLTVT.